These 27 T cell receptor beta chains originate from one sample sequenced in a study of cytomegalovirus exposure and HLA in healthy donors. With 60 Vbeta and 13 Jbeta primers, the PCR was carried out. Libraries were prepared by immunoSEQ multiplex PCR; TCRdb keeps only in-frame clonotypes and omits some of them. The data show 120,000 or so clones, with approximately 78% seen just once and around 9.9% held by the top ten. Material: PBMCs. The receptors here all came from a man aged 30 to 39 in good health and CMV-seropositive.

This clone was recorded once. The rearrangement joins TRBV4-3 to TRBJ2-7, with 7 bases matching TRBD1. The V gene's germline CDR1 is LGHNA and CDR2 YSLEER. Germline trimming cut 0 bases from V and 3 bases from J; bases unmatched to any gene: 5. The CDR3 contains 15 residues. The CDR3 DNA reads as TGCGCCAGCAGCCAAGATGCAGGGGGAAGCTACGAGCAGTACTTC. This encodes CASSQDAGGSYEQYF.

This CDR3 is CASMGQGPTGELFF. The CDR3 nucleotides read TGTGCCAGCATGGGACAGGGACCTACCGGGGAGCTGTTTTTT. This chain links TRBV6-6 with TRBJ2-2; 9 nucleotides align to TRBD1. The V and J ends lost 7 bases and 5 bases, in that order; junction bases with no gene match: 5. The CDR3 runs 14 residues. Germline CDR1 reads MNHNY; CDR2 reads SVGAGI (reference sequence).

The V and J genes are TRBV18 and TRBJ1-1, with D maybe TRBD1 (6 bases). V was trimmed by 4 bases and J by 4 bases, leaving 22 bases between them. There are 17 residues in the CDR3. From germline, CDR1 is KGHSH and CDR2 LQKENI. The CDR3: CASSRSTGPYVSTEAFF. The CDR3 coding sequence is TGTGCCAGCTCACGGTCGACAGGCCCCTATGTGAGCACTGAAGCTTTCTTT.

This chain uses TRBV27 with TRBJ1-5; TRBD1 agrees at 8 bases. The CDR3 extends over 16 amino acids. Germline CDR1 MNHEY, CDR2 SMNVEV (reference sequence). V shed 4 bases and J 6 bases; nucleotides not matched to a gene: 11. The CDR3 DNA sequence: TGTGCCAGCAGTTCCTTCGCGCAGGGGGCATTTCAGCCCCAGCATTTT. It yields the protein CASSSFAQGAFQPQHF.

The chain uses TRBV18 and TRBJ1-5, with 10 bases lining up with TRBD1. V shed 3 bases, J shed 7 bases, and the junction held 6 bases outside the gene matches. The length of the CDR3 is 15 residues. Germline values: CDR1 KGHSH, CDR2 LQKENI. CDR3 protein: CASSPLGQGGQPQHF. The CDR3 nucleotides read TGTGCCAGCTCACCCCTTGGACAGGGGGGACAGCCCCAGCATTTT.

The chain uses TRBV27 and TRBJ1-1; the D gene is possibly TRBD1 (5 bases). CDR3 length: 15 amino acids. The V end was cut by 5 bases, the J end by 4 bases, with 17 bases between. The germline V gene has CDR1 MNHEY and CDR2 SMNVEV (reference sequence). The CDR3 protein is CASSLAGSRGTEAFF. In nucleotides, the CDR3 is TGTGCCAGCAGTCTAGCGGGATCTAGGGGCACTGAAGCTTTCTTT.

This CDR3 reads CASSAGAGLAGTDTQYF. The CDR3 DNA reads as TGTGCCAGCAGCGCCGGGGCCGGACTAGCGGGCACAGATACGCAGTATTTT. The chain links TRBV7-3 to TRBJ2-3; 10 positions match TRBD2. Germline V gives CDR1 SGHTA, CDR2 FQGTGA. The V gene end was trimmed by 5 bases and the J gene end by 1 base; junction bases not matched to a gene: 9. The CDR3 runs to 17 residues. Looking up the rest from reference TRBV7-3 and TRBJ2-3 gives the full variable domain: GAGVSQTPSNKVTEKGKYVELRCDPISGHTALYWYRQSLGQGPEFLIYFQGTGAADDSGLPNDRFFAVRPEGSVSTLKIQRTERGDSAVYLCASSAGAGLAGTDTQYFGPGTRLTVL.

This chain joins TRBV6-5 and TRBJ2-7; D remains ambiguous. V was pared by 10 bases and J by 4 bases, with 17 bases between. The CDR3 runs 13 residues. The germline CDR1 and CDR2 sequences are MNHEY and SVGAGI. The CDR3 reads CATQLGLLYEQYF. As DNA, the CDR3 is TGTGCCACCCAACTCGGTTTACTATACGAGCAGTACTTC.

The chain employs TRBV7-2 and TRBJ2-1; the match to TRBD1 covers 11 bases. The germline gives CDR1 SGHTA, CDR2 FQGNSA. The CDR3 spans 12 residues. V shed 5 bases and J 15 bases; nucleotides not matched to a gene: 6. The CDR3 loop is CASSTDRGRRFF. The DNA for the CDR3 is TGTGCCAGCAGCACGGACAGGGGGCGGCGGTTCTTC.

The V gene is TRBV18, the J gene TRBJ2-1; TRBD2 matches 12 bases. The V and J ends lost 0 bases and 8 bases, in that order; junction bases with no gene match: 8. The CDR3 consists of 17 residues. Germline V gene data show CDR1 as KGHSH and CDR2 as LQKENI. The CDR3 nucleotides are TGTGCCAGCTCACCACCGGTTAGGACTAGCGGGATCCATGAGCAGTTCTTC. Residues: CASSPPVRTSGIHEQFF.

This clone has a handful of counts. The J gene is TRBJ1-5, the V gene TRBV2; 7 bases match TRBD1. Germline CDR1 reads SNHLY; CDR2 reads FYNNEI. J was trimmed by 4 bases and V by 6 bases; bases with no gene match: 9. CDR3 length equals 15 residues. CDR3 coding DNA: TGTGCCAGCAGCTGGACAGGCGCAAAGAATCAGCCCCAGCATTTT. This sequence encodes CASSWTGAKNQPQHF.

This clone was observed a single time. The V call is TRBV27, the J call TRBJ2-7; 7 nucleotides line up with TRBD2. There are 14 residues in the CDR3. V shed 1 base, J shed 5 bases, and the junction held 5 bases outside the gene matches. The germline gives CDR1 MNHEY, CDR2 SMNVEV (reference sequence). The CDR3 sequence: CASSLFKRDHEQYF. Here the CDR3 DNA reads TGTGCCAGCAGTTTATTTAAGCGGGATCACGAGCAGTACTTC.

The CDR3 protein is CASQRGRFPFF. The CDR3 DNA reads as TGTGCCAGCCAGCGCGGGAGGTTCCCCTTCTTC. The chain uses TRBV13 and TRBJ2-1; 8 bases agree with TRBD2. The V segment lost 8 bases and the J segment 16 bases; nucleotides outside the gene matches: 10. Germline CDR1 and CDR2: PRHDT and FYEKMQ (reference sequence). CDR3 length: 11 residues.

The chain employs TRBV29-1 and TRBJ2-2; no clear D gene. Germline CDR1 reads SQVTM; CDR2 reads ANQGSEA. Trimming pared 6 bases from V and 4 bases from J, leaving 6 bases between. The CDR3 is 11 residues long. The CDR3 spells CSVGVTGELFF. CDR3 DNA: TGCAGCGTCGGAGTCACCGGGGAGCTGTTTTTT.

This chain connects TRBV29-1 to TRBJ2-3, with D perhaps matching TRBD2 (6 bases). V was pared by 2 bases and J by 0 bases, with 9 bases between. Germline CDR1 and CDR2: SQVTM and ANQGSEA. The CDR3 totals 14 residues. The CDR3 DNA is TGCAGCGTTGAATTAACTAGCAGCACAGATACGCAGTATTTT. It translates to CSVELTSSTDTQYF.

This chain connects TRBV5-1 to TRBJ2-1; 11 nucleotides match TRBD1. With V trimmed by 4 bases and J by 7 bases, 10 bases remained unmatched. Germline V CDR1 and CDR2: SGHRS, YFSETQ. The CDR3 totals 16 residues. The CDR3 here is CASSRTGTGGGNEQFF. The CDR3, as DNA: TGCGCCAGCAGCAGAACCGGGACAGGGGGTGGGAATGAGCAGTTCTTC.

This chain connects TRBV6-1 to TRBJ2-6; D call uncertain. The V gene's germline CDR1 is MNHNS and CDR2 SASEGT. This CDR3 contains 15 residues. Trimming left V 2 bases short and J 0 bases short, with 5 bases between. The CDR3 is CASSELYSGANVLTF. CDR3 in DNA: TGTGCCAGCAGTGAACTTTACTCTGGGGCCAACGTCCTGACTTTC.

The CDR3 region is CASSPSAPQYNEQFF. The DNA for the CDR3 is TGTGCCAGCAGCCCTAGCGCCCCTCAATACAATGAGCAGTTCTTC. The rearrangement links TRBV6-6 to TRBJ2-1, with D possibly TRBD2 on 6 matching bases. Trimming took 6 bases from V and 4 from J, leaving 16 bases between them. The CDR3 sequence is 15 residues long. Per the germline V gene, CDR1 is MNHNY and CDR2 is SVGAGI (reference sequence).

The CDR3, as DNA: TGTGCCAGCAGCCAAGGGGGCCATGAGCAGTTCTTC. Residues: CASSQGGHEQFF. The V and J genes are TRBV4-2 and TRBJ2-1; D might be TRBD1 (5 bases). This CDR3 region has 12 residues. V shed 1 base and J shed 8 bases, with 6 bases lying between them. CDR1 LGHNA and CDR2 YNFKEQ come from the germline V gene.

The V call is TRBV6-7, the J call TRBJ2-1, with 12 bases matching TRBD2. TRBV6-7 is given ORF status, its function remaining uncertain. This CDR3 has 17 residues. V gave up 0 bases and J gave up 8 bases; unmatched junction bases: 8. CDR3 bases: TGTGCCAGCAGTTACTCGACGACTAGCGGGAGTAAAGATGAGCAGTTCTTC. Translating it yields CASSYSTTSGSKDEQFF.

This clone was seen ten or more times. The chain is built from TRBV7-9 and TRBJ2-7; the D gene is possibly TRBD1 (6 bases). Germline V gene sequence: CDR1 SEHNR, CDR2 FQNEAQ (reference sequence). The CDR3 loop spans 15 amino acids. V lost 4 bases to trimming and J lost 6 bases, with 19 bases between them. Here the CDR3 reads CASSSSTGHPGEQYF. CDR3 bases: TGTGCCAGCAGCTCCAGCACGGGACACCCCGGCGAGCAGTACTTC.

This chain's CDR3 is CSVEARGLGEAFF. CDR3 nucleotide sequence: TGCAGCGTTGAGGCCAGGGGGCTGGGTGAAGCTTTCTTT. V and J are TRBV29-1 and TRBJ1-1; 8 bases are a match to TRBD1. With V trimmed by 3 bases and J by 7 bases, 7 bases remained unmatched. CDR3 length: 13 amino acids. Germline-derived CDR1 and CDR2 are SQVTM and ANQGSEA.

About this clone itself: At one end, the junction sequence differs from germline, possibly due to a read error. The rearrangement uses TRBV7-2 and TRBJ2-3, with 14 bases fitting TRBD2. The CDR3 covers 14 residues. Germline CDR1 reads SGHTA; CDR2 reads FQGNSA. This CDR3 reads CVTSGRASTDTQYF. CDR3 sequence (DNA): TGCGTGACTAGCGGGAGGGCTAGCACAGATACGCAGTATTTT.

The chain carries TRBV19 and TRBJ2-5; a weak D match, TRBD1 (8 bases). The V end was cut by 3 bases, the J end by 3 bases, with 14 bases between. This CDR3 spans 15 amino acids. Germline loops: CDR1 LNHDA, CDR2 SQIVND (reference sequence). The CDR3 DNA reads TGTGCCAGTAGTATGTTCACAGGGGGGGAAGAGACCCAGTACTTC. It is translated as CASSMFTGGEETQYF.

This chain uses TRBV4-3 with TRBJ1-2, with 7 bases identical to TRBD1. The length of the CDR3 is 16 residues. Trimming removed 3 bases from V and 3 bases from J; junction bases left unmatched: 10. Germline CDR1 and CDR2: LGHNA and YSLEER. CDR3 sequence: CASSHLTGVGYYGYTF. CDR3 bases: TGCGCCAGCAGCCACCTCACAGGGGTGGGGTACTATGGCTACACCTTC.

The chain joins TRBV11-2 to TRBJ2-5; 11 bases fit TRBD2. CDR3 length: 16 residues. Germline CDR1 and CDR2: SGHAT and FQNNGV. V lost 3 bases to trimming and J lost 5 bases; unmatched junction nucleotides: 8. As DNA, the CDR3 is TGTGCCAGCAGCTTCAGTAGCGGGAGGGCCCCGGAGACCCAGTACTTC. It translates to CASSFSSGRAPETQYF.

This chain joins TRBV7-9 and TRBJ2-7, with 7 bases lining up with TRBD1. Germline lookup yields CDR1 SEHNR and CDR2 FQNEAQ (reference sequence). V was pared by 2 bases and J by 7 bases, with 14 bases of the junction left unmatched. CDR3 size: 16 residues. The CDR3 sequence: CASSLIRSGPRGEQYF. The CDR3 DNA reads TGTGCCAGCAGCTTAATTCGGTCGGGACCCAGGGGGGAGCAGTACTTC. The full variable domain, completed using reference TRBV7-9 and TRBJ2-7, is DTGVSQNPRHKITKRGQNVTFRCDPISEHNRLYWYRQTLGQGPEFLTYFQNEAQLEKSRLLSDRFSAERPKGSFSTLEIQRTEQGDSAMYLCASSLIRSGPRGEQYFGPGTRLTVT.